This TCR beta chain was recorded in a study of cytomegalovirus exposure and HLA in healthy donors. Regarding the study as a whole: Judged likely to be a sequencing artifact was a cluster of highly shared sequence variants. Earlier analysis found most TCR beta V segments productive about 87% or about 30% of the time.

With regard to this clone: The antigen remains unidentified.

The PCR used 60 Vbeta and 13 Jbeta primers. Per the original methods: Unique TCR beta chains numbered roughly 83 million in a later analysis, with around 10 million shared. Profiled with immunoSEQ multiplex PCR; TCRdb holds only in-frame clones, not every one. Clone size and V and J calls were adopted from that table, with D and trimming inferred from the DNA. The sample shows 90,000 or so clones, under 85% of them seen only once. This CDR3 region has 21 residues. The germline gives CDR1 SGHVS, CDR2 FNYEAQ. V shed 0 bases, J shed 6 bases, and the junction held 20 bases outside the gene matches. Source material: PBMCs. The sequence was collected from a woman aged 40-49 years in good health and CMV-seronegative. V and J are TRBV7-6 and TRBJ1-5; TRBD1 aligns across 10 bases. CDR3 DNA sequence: TGTGCCAGCAGCTTAGCCATTACTATGATCGGGACAGGGGATCGGCGTCAGCCCCAGCATTTT. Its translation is CASSLAITMIGTGDRRQPQHF.